This T cell receptor beta chain originates from a study of T cell repertoires in cytomegalovirus infection. Study background: The public TCR beta signatures pointed to both CMV infection and matching HLA type.

Using its own MiXCR run on the reads, TCRdb lists one record per CDR3 protein. Among 500,000 to 600,000 distinct CDR3 sequences listed, 16% were seen once. CDR1 and CDR2 from the germline V gene are MNHNS and SASEGT. Trimming stripped 7 bases from V and 6 bases from J, with 16 bases between. This CDR3 spans 15 amino acids. This chain connects TRBV6-1 to TRBJ1-6; D gene ambiguous. The sample was CD8+ T cells from PBMCs. This clonotype was obtained from a human donor in good health (CMV status not recorded). Some clones in this sample may be carry-over from other donors' samples. CDR3 region: CASTLRTTGNSPLHF. Written as DNA, the CDR3 is TGTGCCAGCACTCTGAGGACGACGGGTAATTCACCCCTCCACTTT.